What follows are 23 T cell receptor beta chains derived from one specimen sequenced in a study of OX40 agonist ivuxolimab in advanced cancers. The method was immunoSEQ multiplex PCR; TCRdb's version includes in-frame clones alone and lacks a portion of them. In the table there are about 70,000 clones, about 89% of which are singletons. This specimen was CD4+ or CD8+ T cells sorted from blood, taken in a trial of the OX40 agonist ivuxolimab. Source of these receptors: an adult with an advanced solid tumor such as melanoma, head and neck, liver or kidney cancer.

J is TRBJ1-2 and V is TRBV27; tentative D call: TRBD1 (5 bases). Trimming stripped 6 bases from V and 6 bases from J, with 14 bases between. Germline V gene sequence: CDR1 MNHEY, CDR2 SMNVEV (reference sequence). CDR3 length equals 13 residues. This chain's CDR3 is CASSPGPPDGYTF. The CDR3 bases are TGTGCCAGCAGCCCGGGACCCCCGGATGGCTACACCTTC.

The rearrangement links TRBV7-9 to TRBJ2-2; D is possibly TRBD1 (5 bases). The V gene lost 5 bases and the J gene lost 3 bases, with 13 bases spanning the gap. CDR1 and CDR2 (germline): SEHNR, FQNEAQ (reference sequence). The CDR3 covers 15 residues. The CDR3 protein is CASSAMTAYTGELFF. Written as DNA, the CDR3 is TGTGCCAGCAGCGCTATGACAGCGTACACCGGGGAGCTGTTTTTT.

The rearrangement links TRBV7-9 to TRBJ1-4, with 7 bases matching TRBD1. Germline-derived CDR1 and CDR2 are SEHNR and FQNEAQ (reference sequence). This CDR3 has 14 amino acids. V lost 1 base and J lost 9; bases outside the gene matches: 5. The CDR3 bases are TGTGCCAGCAGCTTAGAAGACAGGGAGAAAAAACTGTTTTTT. Amino acid sequence: CASSLEDREKKLFF.

V is TRBV12-5 and J is TRBJ1-3; no firm D call. The CDR3 is made up of 15 amino acids. The V and J ends lost 1 base and 4 bases respectively, with 11 bases between them. Per the germline V gene, CDR1 is LGHNT and CDR2 is FRNRAP. The CDR3: CASGLESLQGNTIYF. The CDR3 coding sequence is TGTGCTAGTGGTTTGGAAAGCCTCCAGGGAAACACCATATATTTT.

This chain uses TRBV7-8 with TRBJ2-1, with 10 bases that match TRBD2. From germline, CDR1 is SGHVS and CDR2 FQNEAQ. After removal of 5 bases from V and 4 bases from J, the junction contained 5 bases not matched to a gene. This CDR3 has 15 residues. DNA of the CDR3: TGTGCCAGCAGCCCATCGGGACTAGCGTACAATGAGCAGTTCTTC. It specifies CASSPSGLAYNEQFF.

V usage is TRBV19 and J usage is TRBJ2-7, with D perhaps matching TRBD2 (6 bases). The CDR3 totals 13 residues. V was cut by 4 bases and J by 3 bases, with 10 bases left in between. Germline values: CDR1 LNHDA, CDR2 SQIVND (reference sequence). The CDR3 protein is CASSTGVGYEQYF. In nucleotides, the CDR3 is TGTGCCAGTAGTACGGGGGTGGGCTACGAGCAGTACTTC.

The chain recombines TRBV7-3 with TRBJ2-7; 7 nucleotides match TRBD1. The J segment lost 3 bases and the V segment lost 2 bases, leaving 7 bases of the junction unmatched. The CDR3 covers 15 residues. Germline values: CDR1 SGHTA, CDR2 FQGTGA. The CDR3 region is CASSLDRVFYYEQYF. The CDR3 nucleotides read TGTGCCAGCAGCTTAGACAGGGTATTTTACTACGAGCAGTACTTC.

The V gene is TRBV19, the J gene TRBJ2-5; 8 bases fit TRBD2. Per germline, CDR1 LNHDA and CDR2 SQIVND (reference sequence). The CDR3 is made up of 13 amino acids. V shed 5 bases, J shed 3 bases, and the junction held 2 bases outside the gene matches. The CDR3 sequence: CASSFSGKETQYF. The CDR3, as DNA: TGTGCCAGTAGTTTTAGCGGGAAAGAGACCCAGTACTTC. The complete variable domain, with remaining parts taken from reference TRBV19 and TRBJ2-5, reads DGGITQSPKYLFRKEGQNVTLSCEQNLNHDAMYWYRQDPGQGLRLIYYSQIVNDFQKGDIAEGYSVSREKKESFPLTVTSAQKNPTAFYLCASSFSGKETQYFGPGTRLLVL.

J is TRBJ1-3 and V is TRBV6-1; 10 nucleotides line up with TRBD1. Per the germline V gene, CDR1 is MNHNS and CDR2 is SASEGT. V shed 4 bases and J 5 bases; nucleotides not matched to a gene: 11. The CDR3 has 17 residues. As DNA, the CDR3 is TGTGCCAGCAGTGGAGAAAGATCGACAGGGGGCCGAAACACCATATATTTT. The encoded protein is CASSGERSTGGRNTIYF.

This rearrangement joins TRBV29-1 to TRBJ2-5; 9 bases are a match to TRBD2. Germline V gives CDR1 SQVTM, CDR2 ANQGSEA. V shed 6 bases and J 4 bases; nucleotides not matched to a gene: 12. The CDR3 is 15 amino acids. DNA for the CDR3: TGCAGCGTGAAAGCGGGAGGCGGATTGGTAGAGACCCAGTACTTC. Its translation is CSVKAGGGLVETQYF.

The chain uses TRBV7-9 and TRBJ2-3, with TRBD2 matching over 8 bases. This CDR3 comprises 16 residues. The junction had 8 bases not matched to a gene; V was cut back by 5 bases and J by 1 base. Per germline, CDR1 SEHNR and CDR2 FQNEAQ (reference sequence). CDR3 nucleotide sequence: TGTGCCAGCAGCCCGGTAGCGGGACGGCGCACAGATACGCAGTATTTT. This sequence encodes CASSPVAGRRTDTQYF.

The chain is built from TRBV13 and TRBJ2-7, with 8 bases identical to TRBD1. Germline CDR1 is PRHDT and CDR2 is FYEKMQ (reference sequence). The length of the CDR3 is 15 residues. The junction had 7 bases not matched to a gene; V was cut back by 5 bases and J by 1 base. In DNA form, the CDR3 reads TGTGCCAGCAGCCCGGGACAGGACGAGTCCTACGAGCAGTACTTC. Translated: CASSPGQDESYEQYF.

The chain links TRBV5-1 to TRBJ1-2; 8 bases are a match to TRBD1. The length of the CDR3 is 13 residues. V lost 2 bases to trimming and J lost 6 bases; unmatched junction nucleotides: 3. CDR1 and CDR2 from the germline V gene are SGHRS and YFSETQ. The CDR3 bases are TGCGCCAGCAGCTTTCGGGGACAGGATGGCTACACCTTC. Its translation is CASSFRGQDGYTF.

The chain links TRBV7-9 to TRBJ2-2, with TRBD2 matching over 10 bases. CDR1 is SEHNR, CDR2 FQNEAQ, per germline (reference sequence). Losses at the gene ends were 5 bases for V and 5 bases for J; bases not matched to a gene: 8. This CDR3 has 16 residues. CDR3 amino acids: CASSPRASGSTGELFF. The DNA of the CDR3 is TGTGCCAGCAGCCCGCGCGCTAGCGGGAGTACCGGGGAGCTGTTTTTT.

V gene TRBV23-1 combines with J gene TRBJ2-5; 8 positions agree with TRBD2. The end of the DNA is better explained by TRBJ2-7, so the J call may be wrong. TRBV23-1 is an ORF; its function is uncertain. This CDR3 has 13 residues. CDR3 amino acids: CATTTSASYEQYF. The CDR3 coding sequence is TGCGCCACCACGACTAGCGCATCCTACGAGCAGTACTTC.

This chain uses TRBV6-5 with TRBJ2-1, with TRBD1 identical over 12 bases. Germline assignment: CDR1 MNHEY and CDR2 SVGAGI. The V gene end was trimmed by 4 bases and the J gene end by 6 bases; junction bases not matched to a gene: 7. The CDR3 spans 16 residues. The CDR3 region has the DNA TGTGCCAGCAGTTCATTAGGGACAGGGGGCTTCAATGAGCAGTTCTTC. Residues: CASSSLGTGGFNEQFF.

The rearrangement links TRBV10-3 to TRBJ1-2; TRBD1 matches at 8 bases. Trimming removed 5 bases from V and 12 bases from J; junction bases left unmatched: 14. This CDR3 contains 14 residues. Germline-derived CDR1 and CDR2 are ENHRY and SYGVKD. The DNA for the CDR3 is TGTGCCATCAGTACCTCGGACAGGGCTCTTTTCCACACCTTC. Translation gives CAISTSDRALFHTF.

This clone showed up just once. This sequence joins TRBV5-8 and TRBJ2-2; TRBD2 matches 13 bases. This CDR3 spans 15 amino acids. From germline, CDR1 is SGHTS and CDR2 YDEGEE. Unmatched junction bases numbered 2, after V lost 4 bases and J lost 5 bases. For the CDR3, the DNA is TGTGCCAGCAGCCTGGGACTAGCGGGAACCGGGGAGCTGTTTTTT. This encodes CASSLGLAGTGELFF.

The V call is TRBV4-1, the J call TRBJ2-5, with 11 bases lining up with TRBD1. In germline, CDR1 is MGHRA, CDR2 YSYEKL. The CDR3 totals 15 residues. V lost 3 bases and J lost 5; bases outside the gene matches: 5. CDR3 DNA sequence: TGCGCCAGCAGCCAGGACAGGGGGCAGGTGGAGACCCAGTACTTC. Amino acids: CASSQDRGQVETQYF.

This clone was picked up one time. The chain recombines TRBV6-5 with TRBJ1-5, with D uncertain. V was pared by 2 bases and J by 1 base, with 3 bases between. This CDR3 comprises 13 residues. CDR1 and CDR2 (germline): MNHEY, SVGAGI. The CDR3 spells CASSYGSNQPQHF. The DNA for the CDR3 is TGTGCCAGCAGTTACGGGAGCAATCAGCCCCAGCATTTT.

This chain uses TRBV4-1 with TRBJ2-5; unclear D gene. The length of the CDR3 is 12 residues. V gave up 3 bases and J gave up 4 bases, with 6 bases separating them. Per the germline V gene, CDR1 is MGHRA and CDR2 is YSYEKL. The CDR3 sequence is CASSQDLETQYF. Here the CDR3 DNA reads TGCGCCAGCAGCCAGGACCTAGAGACCCAGTACTTC.

The V call is TRBV10-2, the J call TRBJ2-1, with 11 bases lining up with TRBD2. The CDR3 is 16 amino acids. With 6 bases clipped from V and 4 bases from J, the junction kept 8 bases outside the gene matches. CDR1 is WSHSY and CDR2 is SAAADI in the germline V gene. CDR3 sequence (DNA): TGCGCCAGCAGCGAGCTCGGACTAGCGGGTTACAATGAGCAGTTCTTC. Translating gives CASSELGLAGYNEQFF.

This clone was recorded a few times. J is TRBJ1-5 and V is TRBV28; D is possibly TRBD1 (6 bases). Per germline, CDR1 MDHEN and CDR2 SYDVKM. Trimming stripped 8 bases from V and 1 base from J, with 12 bases between. The CDR3 extends over 14 amino acids. CDR3 nucleotide sequence: TGTGCCAGCGGGCTGACAGGAAGCAATCAGCCCCAGCATTTT. Protein sequence: CASGLTGSNQPQHF.